This T cell receptor (beta chain) was retrieved from a study of beta chain features in type 1 diabetes. Study at large: The number of sorted cells examined across all samples was 107,917,701. Study-wide findings and caveats: People with Type 1 diabetes carried modestly yet significantly shorter TCRB CDR3s in all four CD4+ subsets. VDJ junctions sequenced from type 1 diabetes patients showed fewer insertions and more deletions. A potential PCR bias toward shorter templates would be equal in patient and control samples.

This clone was observed a few times. Antigen: not known. Germline-derived CDR1 and CDR2 are MNHEY and SMNVEV (reference sequence). The ends were cut back, 5 bases at V and 3 bases at J, with 13 bases in the middle. The CDR3 has 14 amino acids. The isolated RNA, all of it, was reverse transcribed, so expressed TCRB transcripts were what got sequenced. Here immunoSEQ multiplex PCR was the method, and the copy in TCRdb shows in-frame clones only, minus some. This repertoire shows 300,000 to 350,000 clones, 7% to 10% found once; its top ten account for more than 0.8%. Sequencing input: central memory CD4+ T cells from blood. The sequence was collected from a man aged 30-40 years with type 1 diabetes. This chain links TRBV27 with TRBJ1-1; D is unresolved. CDR3 nucleotide sequence: TGTGCCAGCAGTCCGACGACCGCGGACACTGAAGCTTTCTTT. Translation: CASSPTTADTEAFF.